The 8 T cell receptor beta chains presented below share a single source sample, sequenced in a study of cytomegalovirus exposure and HLA in healthy donors. Use of 60 Vbeta and 13 Jbeta primers characterized the PCR. TCRdb's table, derived via immunoSEQ multiplex PCR, lists solely in-frame clones and lacks some. The repertoire consists of about 100,000 clones, with roughly 77% occurring once and the leading ten covering over 3.5%. Sample: PBMCs. The receptors were sampled from a woman in her 50s in good health and CMV-seropositive.

The rearrangement uses TRBV4-1 and TRBJ1-3; D unresolved. V gave up 4 bases and J gave up 0 bases, with 19 bases separating them. Germline CDR1 MGHRA, CDR2 YSYEKL. The CDR3 is 18 residues long. The CDR3 nucleotides are TGCGCCAGCAGCCCCGGTGGTCAGGCAATTAGCTCTGGAAACACCATATATTTT. The encoded protein is CASSPGGQAISSGNTIYF.

V gene TRBV6-1 combines with J gene TRBJ2-7; TRBD1 matches at 9 bases. The V segment lost 6 bases and the J segment 4 bases; nucleotides outside the gene matches: 4. From germline, CDR1 is MNHNS and CDR2 SASEGT. The CDR3 covers 13 residues. The CDR3 spells CASRDRGDYEQYF. Here the CDR3 DNA reads TGTGCCAGCAGGGACAGGGGAGATTACGAGCAGTACTTC.

The chain combines TRBV29-1 with TRBJ1-2, with 7 bases identical to TRBD1. V lost 7 bases, J lost 8 bases, and 19 bases stayed unmatched. The CDR3 is 15 amino acids. Germline lookup yields CDR1 SQVTM and CDR2 ANQGSEA. The CDR3 loop reads CSAVTGTATMGGYTF. In DNA form, the CDR3 reads TGCAGCGCCGTGACAGGGACTGCCACGATGGGAGGCTACACCTTC.

The chain combines TRBV30 with TRBJ1-1; D gene ambiguous. Trimming stripped 4 bases from V and 2 bases from J, with 8 bases between. The CDR3 is 12 residues long. In germline, CDR1 is GTSNPN, CDR2 SVGIG (reference sequence). The CDR3 DNA reads TGTGCCTGGACCGTAGTTAACACTGAAGCTTTCTTT. Protein: CAWTVVNTEAFF.

CDR3 DNA: TGTGCCAGCAGTTTAAGGGGGCTTATGAACACTGAAGCTTTCTTT. This translates into CASSLRGLMNTEAFF. The V call is TRBV27, the J call TRBJ1-1; TRBD1 agrees at 7 bases. V lost 2 bases and J lost 0; bases outside the gene matches: 3. CDR3 length equals 15 residues. Germline V gives CDR1 MNHEY, CDR2 SMNVEV (reference sequence).

The chain is built from TRBV5-4 and TRBJ1-1; no reliable D call. The CDR3 contains 16 residues. CDR1 is SGHNT, CDR2 YYREEE, per germline (reference sequence). V was trimmed by 4 bases and J by 2 bases, leaving 18 bases between them. The CDR3 protein is CASSPDRPGSNTEAFF. CDR3 nucleotides: TGTGCCAGCAGCCCAGACCGACCGGGTTCAAACACTGAAGCTTTCTTT.

The V call is TRBV5-6, the J call TRBJ2-5; TRBD1 might be the D (7 bases). The CDR3 sequence is 14 residues long. Germline-derived CDR1 and CDR2 are SGHDT and YYEEEE. V gave up 4 bases and J gave up 5 bases, with 15 bases separating them. CDR3 nucleotides: TGTGCCAGCAGCCCGGAGGGGGCGTGGGAGACCCAGTACTTC. It is translated as CASSPEGAWETQYF.

This clone has more than one count but fewer than ten. The V and J genes are TRBV7-2 and TRBJ1-1; D may be TRBD1 (5 bases). V was clipped by 2 bases and J by 2 bases, with 15 bases between them. Germline V CDR1 and CDR2: SGHTA, FQGNSA. The CDR3 consists of 16 residues. CDR3 in amino acids: CASSLPRQRFNTEAFF. As DNA, the CDR3 is TGTGCCAGCAGCTTACCACGACAGAGGTTTAACACTGAAGCTTTCTTT.